Listed below are T cell receptor beta chains from one sample, sequenced in a study of cytomegalovirus exposure and HLA in healthy donors. TCRdb's copy holds only in-frame clones and misses some; the assay was immunoSEQ multiplex PCR. This sample has some 120,000 clones, with about four fifths found just once. Sequenced sample: PBMCs. The source is a woman in her thirties in good health and CMV-seronegative. The CDR3 runs from the conserved cysteine through the conserved F or W. The order of the fields is D gene, J gene, clone size, V gene, CDR3 protein, CDR3 DNA. A D gene is named only where the DNA matches it firmly. The listing skips clone size in some rows; elsewhere it reads once, few, many or a size class.

TRBD2 | TRBJ2-1 | . | TRBV5-4 | CASSLGGLAGDNEQFF | TGTGCCAGCAGCTTGGGTGGGTTAGCGGGAGACAATGAGCAGTTCTTC
TRBD2 | TRBJ2-5 | . | TRBV13 | CASSLERAGVEETQYF | TGTGCCAGCAGCTTAGAGCGAGCGGGAGTCGAAGAGACCCAGTACTTC
TRBD1 | TRBJ1-1 | . | TRBV7-2 | CASSAYLQGAGTEAFF | TGTGCCAGCAGCGCATACCTACAGGGGGCAGGCACTGAAGCTTTCTTT
TRBD1 | TRBJ1-2 | . | TRBV5-7 | CASSFPHLDRNYTF | TGTGCCAGCAGCTTTCCCCACCTGGACAGGAACTACACCTTC
TRBD2 | TRBJ2-7 | . | TRBV7-9 | CASSPPTSGTYEQYF | TGTGCCAGCAGCCCGCCGACTAGCGGGACTTACGAGCAGTACTTC
. | TRBJ2-7 | few | TRBV25-1 | CASSGASPRYEQYF | TGTGCCAGCAGTGGAGCTAGCCCCCGGTACGAGCAGTACTTC
TRBD2 | TRBJ2-3 | . | TRBV6-5 | CASSYSFGRSTDTQYF | TGTGCCAGCAGTTACTCTTTCGGGAGGAGCACAGATACGCAGTATTTT
. | TRBJ2-2 | . | TRBV10-3 | CAIRLEGLLSGELFF | TGTGCCATCAGGTTGGAGGGATTATTGTCCGGGGAGCTGTTTTTT
. | TRBJ2-7 | . | TRBV11-2 | CASSPGANYEQYF | TGTGCCAGCAGCCCAGGGGCCAACTACGAGCAGTACTTC
. | TRBJ1-1 | . | TRBV7-9 | CASSSRDTRIIEAFF | TGTGCCAGCAGCTCACGGGACACGAGAATCATTGAAGCTTTCTTT
. | TRBJ2-5 | . | TRBV30 | CAWSVGAGEETQYF | TGTGCCTGGAGTGTGGGGGCGGGGGAAGAGACCCAGTACTTC
. | TRBJ1-1 | . | TRBV7-9 | CASSLIGGNTEAFF | TGTGCCAGCAGCTTAATAGGGGGGAACACTGAAGCTTTCTTT
TRBD2 | TRBJ2-3 | . | TRBV28 | CASSFPTSGSTDTQYF | TGTGCCAGCAGTTTCCCTACTAGCGGTAGCACAGATACGCAGTATTTT
TRBD2 | TRBJ2-7 | . | TRBV5-4 | CASSHREDYEQYF | TGTGCCAGCAGCCATCGGGAGGACTACGAGCAGTACTTC
TRBD2 | TRBJ2-7 | few | TRBV27 | CASSSHKREGPYEQYF | TGTGCCAGCAGTTCCCACAAGCGGGAGGGCCCCTACGAGCAGTACTTC
TRBD2 | TRBJ2-7 | . | TRBV5-4 | CASSLEKRVLAGDYEQYF | TGTGCCAGCAGCTTGGAAAAGAGGGTACTAGCGGGAGACTACGAGCAGTACTTC